What follows describes a single T cell receptor (beta chain). No antigen is known for it. Compared with germline, one end of the junction differs, possibly owing to a read error. This sample was included in a study of CD8+CD57+ T cells in acquired aplastic anemia. As for the study in general: Sorted CD4+ and CD8+ cells yielded DNA averaging around 3.2 ug. As sequenced from healthy donors, CD4+ cells averaged about 10 million reads.

Germline assignment: CDR1 SQVTM and CDR2 ANQGSEA. The CDR3 is made up of 13 amino acids. According to the study, genomic DNA was the template for TCR beta VDJ and CDR3 profiling. TCRdb reprocessed the reads with MiXCR, giving one entry per CDR3 protein. The sample lists fewer than 250,000 distinct CDR3 sequences, less than 65% occurring once. Study-wide findings and caveats: Both patients and controls carried the same twenty-nine CD8+ CDR3 sequences. Patients and healthy controls showed no significant CD8+ Simpson's diversity difference.

This TCR derives from a human donor in good health, serving as a control. This sequence joins TRBV29-1 and TRBJ2-7; TRBD1 matches at 9 bases. The sequencing input was sorted CD4+, CD8+, or CD8+CD57+ T cells (not recorded which) from PBMCs. The CDR3 protein is CSPCWDRAYERYF. The CDR3 coding sequence is TGCAGCCCTTGCTGGGACAGGGCCTACGAGCGGTACTTC.